This T cell receptor (beta chain) was identified in a study of blood T cell repertoires in COVID-19. On the study more broadly: The United States, Italy and Spain provided the acute and convalescent COVID-19 samples. The analysed material was cDNA or gDNA that came from T cells, B-cell-depleted T cells, or PBMCs.

Source study methods: Counts of nucleated cells, estimated from reference gene primer amplification, were obtained. Repertoires were generated with immunoSEQ multiplex PCR, while TCRdb's copy carries only in-frame clones and drops some. V and J calls and clone size are as listed in that table; D and trimming were resolved from the DNA. The profile shows 99,000 or so clones, 75% to 90% of them singletons. V was clipped by 1 base and J by 2 bases; unmatched bases: 4. Germline V gene data show CDR1 as LGHNA and CDR2 as YSLEER. CDR3 length equals 15 residues. This rearrangement joins TRBV4-3 to TRBJ2-7; 8 bases align to TRBD1. The sequencing sample was made of peripheral blood. This TCR was sampled from a man in his fifties or sixties with acute or convalescent COVID-19. For the CDR3, the DNA is TGCGCCAGCAGCCAAGTACGACAGGGGCCCTACGAGCAGTACGTC. Its translation: CASSQVRQGPYEQYV.